This T cell receptor beta chain comes out of a study of glioma-infiltrating T cells after dendritic cell vaccination. Study-level background: Dendritic cells derived from monocytes and pulsed with autologous tumor lysate formed the vaccine. The study's findings and limits: Survival was not directly related to TCR clonality in these patients. Estimated pretreatment TIL content predicted outcome after dendritic cell vaccination.

For this clone: What it binds is not known.

The primer mix had 60 V beta and 13 J beta primers. The protocol was immunoSEQ multiplex PCR, while the TCRdb copy is restricted to in-frame clones and leaves out a portion. The table records tens of thousands of clones, less than 90% of them present only once. Germline CDR1 is MNHEY and CDR2 is SMNVEV (reference sequence). V was clipped by 3 bases and J by 9 bases, with 14 bases between them. This CDR3 contains 13 residues. The TCR comes from a human donor with glioblastoma. This sequence joins TRBV27 and TRBJ1-1, with unresolved D. The sequencing here drew on blood, taken before dendritic cell vaccination. This CDR3 reads CASSFTPPLKAFF. DNA for the CDR3: TGTGCCAGCAGTTTTACCCCCCCACTCAAAGCTTTCTTT.